Each of the 2 T cell receptor beta chains below was sequenced from the same sample in a study of T cells expressing NK-cell markers. TCRdb re-called the 5' RACE reads and gives one entry per CDR3 protein, without DNA. The sample totals 350,000 to 400,000 distinct CDR3 sequences; its top ten clones hold about 10%. Sequenced material: blood T cells: a sorted CD56 or NKG2C T cell subset, CD4+ or CD8+ T cells, or bulk PBMC T cells (not recorded which). The source of these receptors is a woman between 50 and 59 years old in good health.

The V and J genes are TRBV7-9 and TRBJ2-3. The CDR3 spans 12 residues. Germline CDR1 is SEHNR and CDR2 is FQNEAQ (reference sequence). The chain's CDR3 is CASSLEEDTQYF.

The chain recombines TRBV7-9 with TRBJ1-2; the TCRdb D gene call, TRBD1, has no DNA to confirm it. The germline V gene encodes CDR1 SEHNR and CDR2 FQNEAQ (reference sequence). The CDR3 runs to 13 residues. This CDR3 reads CASSPDRASGYTF.